This T cell receptor (beta chain) was recorded in a study of CXCR3-negative and CXCR3-positive naive CD8 T cells. As for this clonotype: The antigen is undetermined.

Study-level results: After cryopreservation, CXCR3 expression dropped partially; most assays used fresh PBMCs. Comparison of naive cells showed more hydrophobic TRB CDR3s in CXCR3-positive than in CXCR3-negative naive cells.

The libraries of TRB cDNA were prepared using 5' RACE with UMI labels. TCRdb processed the 5' RACE reads again and assigns one entry to each CDR3 protein, with no DNA. The table for this sample gives approximately 47,000 distinct CDR3 sequences. There are 13 residues in the CDR3. Germline-derived CDR1 and CDR2 are SEHNR and FQNEAQ (reference sequence). The sequence derives from a human donor in good health. Some clones in this sample may be carry-over from other donors' samples. Input material: naive CXCR3- CD8+ T cells from blood. Subset defined: CD45RO-CCR7+CD27+CD95- naive CD8+ T cells lacking CXCR3 (TNR3-). The V call is TRBV7-9, the J call TRBJ1-6. The CDR3 region is CASSSTGTPPLHF. Variable domain in full (rest from reference TRBV7-9 and TRBJ1-6): DTGVSQNPRHKITKRGQNVTFRCDPISEHNRLYWYRQTLGQGPEFLTYFQNEAQLEKSRLLSDRFSAERPKGSFSTLEIQRTEQGDSAMYLCASSSTGTPPLHFGNGTRLTVT.